This passage covers 2 T cell receptor beta chains from one sample sequenced in a study of T cells in Graves' hyperthyroidism and ophthalmopathy. TCR beta CDR3 sequences were amplified from RNA transcripts. The TCR CDR3 first-round RT-PCR relied on the HTBI primer set. TCRdb passed the multiplex PCR reads through MiXCR, listing each CDR3 protein once. The sample shows around 400,000 distinct CDR3 sequences, less than 15% of them seen only once. Sequenced material: blood. Every receptor here comes from a young woman with Graves' hyperthyroidism.

This clonotype was observed many times. This chain uses TRBV6-1 with TRBJ1-5; D gene ambiguous. Germline V lookup: CDR1 MNHNS, CDR2 SASEGT. The CDR3 is made up of 15 amino acids. With 2 bases removed from V and 4 bases from J, the gap between germline ends came to 12 bases. The CDR3 spells CASSERLQPNQPQHF. CDR3 DNA sequence: TGTGCCAGCAGTGAAAGGTTACAGCCAAATCAGCCCCAGCATTTT.

This clonotype was counted ten times or more. The V call is TRBV18, the J call TRBJ2-1, with 9 nucleotides matching TRBD2. V was pared by 1 base and J by 9 bases, with 10 bases of the junction left unmatched. The CDR3 runs to 16 residues. The germline V gene encodes CDR1 KGHSH and CDR2 LQKENI. The CDR3 loop is CASSPLAGVLRSEQFF. In nucleotides, the CDR3 is TGTGCCAGCTCACCACTAGCGGGAGTACTTCGCAGTGAGCAGTTCTTC.